This TCR beta chain was observed in a study of T cells in tuberculosis. Data came from immunoSEQ multiplex PCR; TCRdb stores just in-frame clones and leaves some out. The data hold 30,000 to 35,000 clones, with roughly 90% observed a single time. Material: PBMCs. This TCR came from a donor between 10 and 35 years old with latent tuberculosis or without tuberculosis infection.

The CDR3 protein is CASSLEQGLLYEQYF. CDR3 sequence (DNA): TGTGCCAGCAGCTTAGAACAGGGATTACTCTACGAGCAGTACTTC. V and J are TRBV11-1 and TRBJ2-7; D may be TRBD1 (6 bases). The CDR3 totals 15 residues. The germline V gene encodes CDR1 SGHAT and CDR2 FQDESV (reference sequence). V lost 1 base to trimming and J lost 3 bases, with 13 bases between them.